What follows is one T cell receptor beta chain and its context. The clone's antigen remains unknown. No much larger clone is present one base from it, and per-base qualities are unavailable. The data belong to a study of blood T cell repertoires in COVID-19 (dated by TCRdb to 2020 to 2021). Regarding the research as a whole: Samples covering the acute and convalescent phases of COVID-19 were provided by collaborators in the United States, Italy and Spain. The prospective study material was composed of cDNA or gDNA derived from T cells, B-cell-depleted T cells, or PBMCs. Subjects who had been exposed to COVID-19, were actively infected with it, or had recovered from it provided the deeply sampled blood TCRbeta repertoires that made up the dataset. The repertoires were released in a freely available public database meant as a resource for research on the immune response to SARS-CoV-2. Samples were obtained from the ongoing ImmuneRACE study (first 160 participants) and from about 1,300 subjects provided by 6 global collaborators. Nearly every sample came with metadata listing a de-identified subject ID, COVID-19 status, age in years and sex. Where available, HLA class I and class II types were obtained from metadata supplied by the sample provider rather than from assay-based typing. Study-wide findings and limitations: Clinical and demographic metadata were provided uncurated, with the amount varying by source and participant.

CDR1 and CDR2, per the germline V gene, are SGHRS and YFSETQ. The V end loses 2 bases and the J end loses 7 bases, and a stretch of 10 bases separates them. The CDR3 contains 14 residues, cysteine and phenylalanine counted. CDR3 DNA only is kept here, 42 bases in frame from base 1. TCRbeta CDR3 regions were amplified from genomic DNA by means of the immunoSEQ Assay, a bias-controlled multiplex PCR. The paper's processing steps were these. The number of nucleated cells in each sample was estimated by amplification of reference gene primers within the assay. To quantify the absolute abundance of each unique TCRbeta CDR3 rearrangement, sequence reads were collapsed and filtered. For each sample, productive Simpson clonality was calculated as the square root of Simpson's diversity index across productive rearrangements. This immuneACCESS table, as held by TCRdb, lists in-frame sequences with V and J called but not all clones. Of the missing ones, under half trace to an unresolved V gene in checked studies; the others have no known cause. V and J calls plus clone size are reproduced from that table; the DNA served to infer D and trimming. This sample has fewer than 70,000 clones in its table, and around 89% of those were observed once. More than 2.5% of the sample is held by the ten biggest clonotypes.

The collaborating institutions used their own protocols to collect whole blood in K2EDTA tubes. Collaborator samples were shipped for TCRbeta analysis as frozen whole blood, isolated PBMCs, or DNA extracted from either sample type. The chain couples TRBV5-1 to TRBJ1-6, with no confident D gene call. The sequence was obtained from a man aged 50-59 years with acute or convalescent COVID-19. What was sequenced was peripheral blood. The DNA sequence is TGCGCCAGCAGCTTTTCACAGCTCAATTCACCCCTCCACTTT. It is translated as CASSFSQLNSPLHF.